What follows are 11 T cell receptor beta chains derived from one specimen sequenced in a study of blood T cells in healthy people across ages. A J-beta primer mix and a sample-barcoded 5' primer were used in a second PCR of about 6 to 12 cycles. TCRdb re-called the 5' RACE reads through MiXCR, storing one row per CDR3 protein. The sample contains hundreds of thousands of distinct CDR3 sequences, 58% of which appear only once. Sequencing was performed on blood. The receptors here all came from a young man in good health.

The chain carries TRBV6-5 and TRBJ1-2; a weak D match, TRBD1 (5 bases). The CDR3 length is 14 residues. V dropped 2 bases and J dropped 6 bases, with 13 bases sitting between them. Germline lookup yields CDR1 MNHEY and CDR2 SVGAGI. The CDR3, as DNA: TGTGCCAGCAGTTACGACGCGACAGTCAATGGCTACACCTTC. Translating it yields CASSYDATVNGYTF.

This rearrangement joins TRBV18 to TRBJ2-2; 7 bases are shared with TRBD1. V shed 3 bases, J shed 1 base, and the junction held 5 bases outside the gene matches. CDR3 length: 16 amino acids. The germline CDR1 and CDR2 sequences are KGHSH and LQKENI. CDR3 loop: CASSPSRGMNTGELFF. The CDR3, as DNA: TGTGCCAGCTCACCCTCCAGGGGGATGAACACCGGGGAGCTGTTTTTT.

This clonotype was observed a few times. The gene calls are TRBV9 and TRBJ2-1; 7 nucleotides agree with TRBD1. The length of the CDR3 is 19 residues. Germline lookup yields CDR1 SGDLS and CDR2 YYNGEE. V trimming: 0 bases; J trimming: 0 bases; junction bases outside the gene matches: 12. CDR3 in DNA: TGTGCCAGCAGCGTAGTGTCAGGGGGAACGGGAAGCTCCTACAATGAGCAGTTCTTC. Encoded protein: CASSVVSGGTGSSYNEQFF.

This clonotype occurred a few times. This chain links TRBV15 with TRBJ2-7, with 9 nucleotides matching TRBD1. The CDR3 loop spans 14 amino acids. V was clipped by 6 bases and J by 2 bases; unmatched bases: 5. Germline CDR1 reads LNHNV; CDR2 reads YYDKDF (reference sequence). The CDR3 region is CATRHGTGPYEQYF. Written as DNA, the CDR3 is TGTGCCACCAGACATGGGACAGGGCCCTACGAGCAGTACTTC. Full variable domain (rest looked up from reference TRBV15 and TRBJ2-7): DAMVIQNPRYQVTQFGKPVTLSCSQTLNHNVMYWYQQKSSQAPKLLFHYYDKDFNNEADTPDNFQSRRPNTSFCFLDIRSPGLGDTAMYLCATRHGTGPYEQYFGPGTRLTVT.

The CDR3, as DNA: TGTGCCAGCGAGGAGGGCACCTACAATGAGCAGTTCTTC. Translation gives CASEEGTYNEQFF. The V and J genes are TRBV7-8 and TRBJ2-1, with a weak D call TRBD2 (6 bases). Germline V gene data show CDR1 as SGHVS and CDR2 as FQNEAQ. V was shortened by 8 bases and J by 2 bases, with 10 bases between the two germline ends. The CDR3 extends over 13 amino acids.

The chain links TRBV30 to TRBJ2-5; the D is unclear. V was trimmed by 2 bases and J by 5 bases, leaving 12 bases between them. Germline CDR1 is GTSNPN and CDR2 is SVGIG (reference sequence). There are 13 residues in the CDR3. Here the CDR3 reads CAWSSGGVETQYF. The CDR3 DNA is TGTGCCTGGAGTTCTGGTGGGGTGGAGACCCAGTACTTC.

The chain joins TRBV7-2 to TRBJ2-1; tentative D call: TRBD1 (5 bases). In germline, CDR1 is SGHTA, CDR2 FQGNSA. V gave up 10 bases and J gave up 5 bases, with 15 bases separating them. The CDR3 has 13 residues. The CDR3 here is CATTARVNNEQFF. In DNA form, the CDR3 reads TGTGCCACCACCGCCAGGGTTAACAATGAGCAGTTCTTC.

V is TRBV4-3 and J is TRBJ2-1; D is uncertain. Germline V gene sequence: CDR1 LGHNA, CDR2 YSLEER. V dropped 5 bases and J dropped 5 bases, with 10 bases sitting between them. CDR3 length: 13 amino acids. The CDR3 sequence is CASSVGINNEQFF. DNA for the CDR3: TGCGCCAGCAGCGTGGGGATCAACAATGAGCAGTTCTTC.

The CDR3 loop is CASAWGASYEQYF. The CDR3 bases are TGTGCCAGCGCCTGGGGGGCCTCCTACGAGCAGTACTTC. The rearrangement uses TRBV11-2 and TRBJ2-7, with D perhaps given as TRBD1 or TRBD2 (6 bases each). The CDR3 consists of 13 residues. V lost 8 bases and J 0 bases, leaving 11 bases between the germline ends. Germline-derived CDR1 and CDR2 are SGHAT and FQNNGV.

This chain connects TRBV6-2 or TRBV6-3 to TRBJ2-4, with D perhaps matching TRBD1 (5 bases). The J call may not be correct, given that the DNA end is closer to TRBJ2-7. CDR1 is MNHEY, CDR2 SVGEGT, per germline. CDR3 size: 15 residues. CDR3 sequence reads: CASSFPPTGIYEQYF. The CDR3 DNA reads as TGTGCCAGCAGTTTCCCTCCAACAGGAATCTACGAGCAGTACTTC.

The genes are TRBV7-7 and TRBJ2-5; 8 bases match TRBD2. With V trimmed by 3 bases and J by 5 bases, 5 bases remained unmatched. This CDR3 is built from 14 residues. CDR1 is SSHAT, CDR2 FNYEAQ, per germline (reference sequence). CDR3 protein: CASSFGGASETQYF. The CDR3, as DNA: TGTGCCAGCAGCTTCGGGGGGGCGAGTGAGACCCAGTACTTC. The entire variable domain, with the rest obtained from reference TRBV7-7 and TRBJ2-5, is as follows: GAGVSQSPRYKVTKRGQDVTLRCDPISSHATLYWYQQALGQGPEFLTYFNYEAQPDKSGLPSDRFSAERPEGSISTLTIQRTEQRDSAMYRCASSFGGASETQYFGPGTRLLVL.